This T cell receptor (beta chain) was identified during a study of CD8+CD57+ T cells in acquired aplastic anemia. This clonotype was seen at least ten times. Selection for sequencing was limited to patients who had shown CD8+CD57+ cell expansion by flow cytometry. Genomic DNA served as template for TCR beta VDJ and CDR3 profiling. TCRdb independently ran MiXCR on the reads; one entry per CDR3 protein. This repertoire shows under 250,000 distinct CDR3 sequences, 47% found once; its top ten account for approximately 7.8%. Germline CDR1 reads ENHRY; CDR2 reads SYGVKD. Trimming removed 0 bases at V and 2 bases at J, with 24 bases between. This CDR3 has 20 amino acids.

The chain carries TRBV10-3 and TRBJ2-3; D might be TRBD2 (5 bases). This sequence was found in a human donor with aplastic anemia. Sequenced input: sorted CD4+, CD8+, or CD8+CD57+ T cells (not recorded which) from PBMCs. CDR3 sequence: CAISESGIRSLARDTDTQYF. The CDR3 region has the DNA TGTGCCATCAGTGAGTCGGGAATCCGGAGTCTAGCTAGGGACACAGATACGCAGTATTTT.